The present entry profiles one T cell receptor (beta chain) with its context. The V and J ends lost 5 bases and 1 base, in that order; junction bases with no gene match: 3. The CDR3 consists of 15 residues. Per the germline V gene, CDR1 is SNHLY and CDR2 is FYNNEI. This specimen comes from a study of blood T cell repertoires in COVID-19. On the study more broadly: The United States, Italy and Spain provided the acute and convalescent COVID-19 samples. Sources were T cells, B-cell-depleted T cells, or PBMCs; the material itself was cDNA or gDNA.

Original analysis: Counts of nucleated cells, estimated from reference gene primer amplification, were obtained. Clones were read by immunoSEQ multiplex PCR, and TCRdb kept only the in-frame ones, dropping some. V and J calls and clone size are those listed in that table; D and trimming were worked out from the DNA. The data show about 200,000 clones, with roughly 84% seen just once and 15% to 20% held by the top ten. This clonotype was obtained from a man in his fifties with COVID-19, enrolled during active disease. Source material: peripheral blood. The rearrangement links TRBV2 to TRBJ2-1; 9 nucleotides line up with TRBD1. This chain's CDR3 is CASSPDRGSYNEQFF. CDR3 coding DNA: TGTGCCAGCAGTCCCGACAGGGGGTCCTACAATGAGCAGTTCTTC.